The 32 T cell receptor beta chains presented below share a single source sample, sequenced in a study of blood T cell repertoires in COVID-19. Clones were read by immunoSEQ multiplex PCR, and TCRdb kept only the in-frame ones, dropping some. Among around 40,000 clones listed, about 94% were seen once. Sequencing was carried out using peripheral blood. The receptors shown here come from a human donor with active COVID-19. The donor label of this sample is uncertain.

This rearrangement joins TRBV29-1 to TRBJ1-1; D may be TRBD1 (5 bases). With 7 bases removed from V and 7 bases from J, the gap between germline ends came to 13 bases. This CDR3 contains 11 residues. The V gene's germline CDR1 is SQVTM and CDR2 ANQGSEA. CDR3 region: CSAGGGGEAFF. Here the CDR3 DNA reads TGCAGCGCTGGGGGGGGAGGTGAAGCTTTCTTT.

The count of this clone is one. The rearrangement uses TRBV19 and TRBJ1-4, with 8 bases matching TRBD1. This CDR3 spans 15 amino acids. Germline loops: CDR1 LNHDA, CDR2 SQIVND (reference sequence). With V trimmed by 5 bases and J by 8 bases, 10 bases remained unmatched. The CDR3 reads CASSPLDRDLEKLFF. The CDR3 bases are TGTGCCAGTAGTCCCTTGGACAGGGATTTGGAAAAACTGTTTTTT.

CDR3 sequence reads: CASDRGGDSYEQYF. In DNA form, the CDR3 reads TGTGCCAGCGACCGTGGCGGGGACTCCTACGAGCAGTACTTC. The rearrangement uses TRBV25-1 and TRBJ2-7; D perhaps matches TRBD2 (6 bases). Germline V gives CDR1 MGHDK, CDR2 SYGVNS. There are 14 residues in the CDR3. V lost 8 bases and J 0 bases, leaving 14 bases between the germline ends.

The V gene is TRBV7-2, the J gene TRBJ2-6, with 7 bases identical to TRBD1. Trimming removed 2 bases from V and 0 bases from J; junction bases left unmatched: 10. Germline lookup yields CDR1 SGHTA and CDR2 FQGNSA. The length of the CDR3 is 19 residues. The CDR3 coding sequence is TGTGCCAGCAGCTTACGCTCGACAGGGTTCGACTCTGGGGCCAACGTCCTGACTTTC. Its translation: CASSLRSTGFDSGANVLTF.

This rearrangement joins TRBV7-9 to TRBJ2-5; D is ambiguous. The CDR3 is 15 residues long. Germline CDR1 SEHNR, CDR2 FQNEAQ (reference sequence). The V gene lost 4 bases and the J gene lost 2 bases, with 14 bases spanning the gap. The CDR3 nucleotides are TGTGCCAGCAGCTCCGAGCAGGTCACTCAAGAGACCCAGTACTTC. It specifies CASSSEQVTQETQYF.

The V and J genes are TRBV13 and TRBJ2-5; 7 bases are shared with TRBD2. J gave up 7 bases and V 6 bases, and 11 bases lay outside the gene matches. The CDR3 runs 14 residues. Germline-derived CDR1 and CDR2 are PRHDT and FYEKMQ (reference sequence). The CDR3 bases are TGTGCCAGCAGTCGGGACGGGTCGGGGGGGACCCAGTACTTC. Translation gives CASSRDGSGGTQYF.

The chain employs TRBV19 and TRBJ1-1; 7 bases match TRBD1. In germline, CDR1 is LNHDA, CDR2 SQIVND (reference sequence). V lost 1 base, J lost 4 bases, and 0 bases stayed unmatched. The CDR3 consists of 13 residues. The CDR3 nucleotides are TGTGCCAGTAGTATAGGACAGGGCACTGAAGCTTTCTTT. Translation: CASSIGQGTEAFF.

The rearrangement uses TRBV5-8 and TRBJ2-1; 9 bases are shared with TRBD1. Trimming at V came to 4 bases and at J to 7 bases, leaving 21 bases not matched to a gene. Germline-derived CDR1 and CDR2 are SGHTS and YDEGEE. This CDR3 is 19 amino acids long. CDR3 sequence: CASSPRDRVVGGTFNEQFF. The CDR3 bases are TGTGCCAGCAGCCCCCGGGACAGGGTGGTTGGCGGGACTTTTAATGAGCAGTTCTTC.

This chain uses TRBV18 with TRBJ1-1; TRBD1 is a possible D gene (5 bases). Trimming removed 6 bases from V and 1 base from J, with 12 bases in between. CDR1 is KGHSH, CDR2 LQKENI, per germline. The CDR3 spans 14 residues. CDR3 DNA sequence: TGTGCCAGCTCCTCGGCAGGGTCGAACACTGAAGCTTTCTTT. Translated, it gives CASSSAGSNTEAFF.

The chain has TRBV7-2 and TRBJ2-3; weak D call: TRBD2 (6 bases). Germline CDR1 and CDR2: SGHTA and FQGNSA. CDR3 length: 18 residues. Trimming cost V 5 bases and J 6 bases, with 27 bases left between them. CDR3 loop: CASSLYLRGAHQMDTQYF. CDR3 nucleotide sequence: TGTGCCAGCAGCCTCTACTTACGCGGGGCCCATCAGATGGATACGCAGTATTTT.

The V gene is TRBV20-1, the J gene TRBJ2-7; tentative D call: TRBD2 (5 bases). Germline lookup yields CDR1 DFQATT and CDR2 SNEGSKA (reference sequence). The V gene lost 3 bases and the J gene lost 3 bases, with 12 bases spanning the gap. CDR3 length equals 13 residues. CDR3 bases: TGCAGTGCTAGTAAACTCGGACTCTACGAGCAGTACTTC. Protein: CSASKLGLYEQYF.

This clone appeared once. This chain uses TRBV5-6 with TRBJ2-1; possibly TRBD2 for D (8 bases). Germline V gene sequence: CDR1 SGHDT, CDR2 YYEEEE. This CDR3 is 16 amino acids long. V lost 4 bases, J lost 15 bases, and 29 bases lay in between. The CDR3 DNA reads as TGTGCCAGCAGCACGGGAGGGACAGTATTTGGGTACGGCTTGTTCTTC. It specifies CASSTGGTVFGYGLFF.

The chain joins TRBV4-3 to TRBJ2-3; TRBD1 matches at 7 bases. J was trimmed by 4 bases and V by 0 bases; bases with no gene match: 4. The CDR3 loop spans 15 amino acids. Germline V gene data show CDR1 as LGHNA and CDR2 as YSLEER. This CDR3 is CASSQEAGGADTQYF. The CDR3, as DNA: TGCGCCAGCAGCCAAGAGGCAGGGGGTGCAGATACGCAGTATTTT.

This clone was observed a handful of times. V and J are TRBV1 and TRBJ2-1; the table's D call, TRBD2, has no DNA check behind it. TRBV1 represents a pseudogene. This CDR3 is built from 18 residues. CDR3 nucleotide sequence: TGCACCAGCAGCCAAAACACAGGGACTAGCGGGGCGATAAATGAGCAGTTCTTC. Amino acid sequence: CTSSQNTGTSGAINEQFF.

V usage is TRBV27 and J usage is TRBJ2-1; 13 nucleotides match TRBD2. The length of the CDR3 is 18 residues. In germline, CDR1 is MNHEY, CDR2 SMNVEV (reference sequence). The V and J ends lost 6 bases and 8 bases, in that order; junction bases with no gene match: 16. The CDR3 spells CASSLGLAGSQIRHEQFF. The CDR3 DNA follows: TGTGCCAGCAGCCTGGGACTAGCGGGATCCCAAATCAGGCATGAGCAGTTCTTC.

The chain uses TRBV15 and TRBJ2-7; TRBD2 agrees at 7 bases. The CDR3 consists of 13 residues. With V trimmed by 11 bases and J by 3 bases, 10 bases remained unmatched. Germline CDR1 LNHNV, CDR2 YYDKDF (reference sequence). CDR3 in amino acids: CARDGTMYYEQYF. DNA of the CDR3: TGTGCCCGAGACGGGACTATGTACTACGAGCAGTACTTC.

The rearrangement joins TRBV11-2 to TRBJ2-1; D gene uncertain. Germline values: CDR1 SGHAT, CDR2 FQNNGV. With 5 bases removed from V and 7 bases from J, the gap between germline ends came to 12 bases. The CDR3 contains 13 residues. The CDR3 nucleotides read TGTGCCAGCAGCCACCTAAGCCTTAATGAGCAGTTCTTC. Its protein is CASSHLSLNEQFF.

The J gene is TRBJ1-3, the V gene TRBV3-1 (or the pseudogene TRBV3-2); 8 positions match TRBD1. Germline lookup yields CDR1 LGHDT and CDR2 YNNKEL (reference sequence). V lost 1 base and J lost 0; bases outside the gene matches: 8. There are 18 residues in the CDR3. The CDR3 sequence is CASSQVLRQGYSGNTIYF. The CDR3 coding sequence is TGTGCCAGCAGCCAAGTTCTAAGACAGGGGTACTCTGGAAACACCATATATTTT.

The gene calls are TRBV6-5 and TRBJ2-5; TRBD2 aligns across 7 bases. Germline-derived CDR1 and CDR2 are MNHEY and SVGAGI. After removal of 6 bases from V and 6 bases from J, the junction contained 13 bases not matched to a gene. The CDR3 runs to 15 residues. The CDR3 sequence: CASSPGSSGLKTQYF. The DNA of the CDR3 is TGTGCCAGCAGCCCAGGCTCTAGCGGTCTCAAGACCCAGTACTTC.

J is TRBJ2-5 and V is TRBV18; possibly TRBD2 for D (6 bases). Trimming cost V 9 bases and J 5 bases, with 13 bases left between them. Germline V gene lookup returns CDR1 KGHSH and CDR2 LQKENI. The CDR3 is 12 amino acids. CDR3 coding DNA: TGTGCCAGTAGCGGCGGGGCGGAGACCCAGTACTTC. It yields the protein CASSGGAETQYF.

The gene calls are TRBV7-6 and TRBJ2-5, with 7 bases identical to TRBD1. Germline V lookup: CDR1 SGHVS, CDR2 FNYEAQ. The CDR3 has 15 residues. The V gene end was trimmed by 1 base and the J gene end by 5 bases; junction bases not matched to a gene: 7. CDR3 residues: CASSLDNRGVETQYF. CDR3 in DNA: TGTGCCAGCAGCTTAGATAACAGGGGTGTCGAGACCCAGTACTTC.

V usage is TRBV5-1 and J usage is TRBJ2-2; D might be TRBD2 (6 bases). Germline V CDR1 and CDR2: SGHRS, YFSETQ. Deletions cut 5 bases from V and 5 bases from J, with 19 bases between. The CDR3 is 16 amino acids. The CDR3 DNA follows: TGCGCCAGCAGATTCGGGGGAGCCCCGAGAACCGGGGAGCTGTTTTTT. Translated, it gives CASRFGGAPRTGELFF. Together with reference TRBV5-1 and TRBJ2-2, the CDR3 gives the full variable domain: KAGVTQTPRYLIKTRGQQVTLSCSPISGHRSVSWYQQTPGQGLQFLFEYFSETQRNKGNFPGRFSGRQFSNSRSEMNVSTLELGDSALYLCASRFGGAPRTGELFFGEGSRLTVL.

This clone was detected only once. The genes are TRBV21-1 and TRBJ2-4; no DNA check was done on the table's D call, TRBD1. TRBV21-1 is listed as a pseudogene. CDR3 length: 18 residues. CDR3 sequence reads: CASSPNPQTGEAKNIQYF. In DNA, the CDR3 is TGTGCCAGCAGCCCGAACCCCCAAACAGGGGAGGCCAAAAACATTCAGTACTTC.

The rearrangement joins TRBV27 to TRBJ2-7, with D possibly matching TRBD1 (6 bases). The CDR3 has 16 residues. Looked up from germline, CDR1 is MNHEY and CDR2 is SMNVEV (reference sequence). V lost 6 bases, J lost 6 bases, and 24 bases lay in between. The CDR3 here is CASSNQGGMSSGEQYF. The CDR3 bases are TGTGCCAGCAGCAATCAAGGGGGTATGTCCAGCGGCGAGCAGTACTTC.

The J gene is TRBJ2-1, the V gene TRBV5-4, with D perhaps TRBD2 (6 bases). Deletions cut 3 bases from V and 6 bases from J, with 25 bases between. The CDR3 is 18 residues long. Per the germline V gene, CDR1 is SGHNT and CDR2 is YYREEE (reference sequence). The CDR3 sequence is CASSSPAGRLGSGNEQFF. CDR3 nucleotides: TGTGCCAGCAGCTCCCCAGCGGGCCGACTGGGGTCCGGCAATGAGCAGTTCTTC.

DNA of the CDR3: TGCGCCAGCAGTCTCCGGGACAGGGGGAAGGGTTTGGGCCCAAGAGATACGCAGTATTTT. Protein sequence: CASSLRDRGKGLGPRDTQYF. This chain uses TRBV23-1 with TRBJ2-3, with TRBD1 identical over 11 bases. TRBV23-1 is treated as an ORF (open reading frame) with a function not yet certain. The CDR3 sequence is 20 residues long. The ends lost 4 bases at V and 5 bases at J; junction bases unmatched: 20.

The rearrangement links TRBV15 to TRBJ1-1; D gene uncertain. V lost 4 bases to trimming and J lost 4 bases, with 7 bases between them. This CDR3 region has 12 residues. The germline V gene has CDR1 LNHNV and CDR2 YYDKDF (reference sequence). DNA for the CDR3: TGTGCCACCAGCAAATTTAGCACTGAAGCTTTCTTT. Its protein is CATSKFSTEAFF.

This chain joins TRBV5-4 and TRBJ2-1; 8 bases map to TRBD2. CDR1 and CDR2 (germline): SGHNT, YYREEE (reference sequence). The CDR3 totals 15 residues. The V and J ends lost 6 bases and 6 bases, in that order; junction bases with no gene match: 11. This chain's CDR3 is CASNLGERGSNEQFF. In nucleotides, the CDR3 is TGTGCCAGCAACCTCGGGGAGCGGGGGAGCAATGAGCAGTTCTTC.

This clone was found once. This sequence joins TRBV18 and TRBJ2-7; 7 bases line up with TRBD1. CDR3 length equals 15 residues. In germline, CDR1 is KGHSH, CDR2 LQKENI. With V trimmed by 3 bases and J by 4 bases, 9 bases remained unmatched. The CDR3 reads CASSPGTVSGYEQYF. The CDR3 DNA is TGTGCCAGCTCACCTGGGACAGTTTCGGGTTACGAGCAGTACTTC.

This clone appeared a single time. This chain connects TRBV4-3 to TRBJ2-5; TRBD2 matches at 7 bases. The CDR3 extends over 18 amino acids. With V trimmed by 0 bases and J by 5 bases, 15 bases remained unmatched. CDR1 and CDR2 from the germline V gene are LGHNA and YSLEER. DNA for the CDR3: TGCGCCAGCAGCCAAGATTTGGCCTTGTGGCGGGAGTGGGAGACCCAGTACTTC. This gives the protein CASSQDLALWREWETQYF.

The V gene is TRBV28, the J gene TRBJ1-1; TRBD1 matches 9 bases. Germline V gene sequence: CDR1 MDHEN, CDR2 SYDVKM. This CDR3 has 14 residues. V trimming: 6 bases; J trimming: 5 bases; junction bases outside the gene matches: 7. The CDR3 region has the DNA TGTGCCAGCAGCCTACAGGGGGCATCGACTGAAGCTTTCTTT. Protein product: CASSLQGASTEAFF.

The rearrangement links TRBV5-6 to TRBJ1-5; D is unresolved. The V gene lost 0 bases and the J gene lost 4 bases, with 11 bases spanning the gap. The CDR3 is 15 amino acids. Germline V gene data show CDR1 as SGHDT and CDR2 as YYEEEE. The CDR3, as DNA: TGTGCCAGCAGCTTGGGGAGTTCGGGGAATCAGCCCCAGCATTTT. Translating gives CASSLGSSGNQPQHF. The full variable domain, its missing parts supplied by reference TRBV5-6 and TRBJ1-5, is DAGVTQSPTHLIKTRGQQVTLRCSPKSGHDTVSWYQQALGQGPQFIFQYYEEEERQRGNFPDRFSGHQFPNYSSELNVNALLLGDSALYLCASSLGSSGNQPQHFGDGTRLSIL.